The clone carrying this TCR beta chain was observed a single time. Random hexamers served to reverse transcribe roughly 0.45 to 1 ug RNA. MiXCR, run by TCRdb on the immunoSEQ multiplex PCR reads, gives a single entry per CDR3 protein. The table has around 190,000 distinct CDR3 sequences, approximately 94% seen once. The sample originates from a study of CD8 T cells in Susac syndrome. This CDR3 comprises 15 residues. J lost 5 bases, V lost 3 bases, and 8 bases had no gene match. Sequences were obtained from CD4+ T cells from PBMCs. The genes are TRBV23-1 and TRBJ2-3; 7 nucleotides match TRBD1. TRBV23-1 falls under the ORF class, with uncertain function. This TCR derives from a human donor in good health. CDR3 nucleotides: TGCGCCAGCAGTCAGGAGAGACAGGGAAGAGATACGCAGTATTTT. It is translated as CASSQERQGRDTQYF.